What follows is one TCR beta chain and its context. This record comes from a study of cytomegalovirus exposure and HLA in healthy donors. V was shortened by 1 base and J by 4 bases, with 10 bases between the two germline ends. The CDR3 runs to 14 residues. Germline V gene lookup returns CDR1 PRHDT and CDR2 FYEKMQ (reference sequence). The PCR ran on 60 Vbeta and 13 Jbeta primers. Method: immunoSEQ multiplex PCR; TCRdb's copy keeps in-frame clones and lacks some. The repertoire consists of roughly 180,000 clones, with roughly 74% occurring once and the leading ten covering around 2.6%. The clonotype was recovered from a female donor in good health and CMV-seronegative. The source material was PBMCs. The J gene is TRBJ2-5, the V gene TRBV13; D may be TRBD2 (5 bases). CDR3 nucleotide sequence: TGTGCCAGCAGCTTAGCGGGGTTGGGAGAGACCCAGTACTTC. Translation gives CASSLAGLGETQYF.